A single sample gave rise to the 23 T cell receptor beta chains below, sequenced in a study of siplizumab effects on memory and regulatory T cells (dated by TCRdb to about 2019). The library was built by means of the immunoSEQ multiplex PCR assay. As stored in TCRdb, this immuneACCESS dataset retains in-frame rearrangements with V and J assigned. A fraction of the clones does not appear; measured against another copy, unresolved V genes explain less than half of the discrepancy, and the remainder lacks a known reason. A total of 62,000 or so clones appear in this sample, around four fifths of them only once. The ten largest clones capture about 3.8% of the sample. The sequencing sample was made of memory CD4+ T cells sorted from blood. Interpreted using the paper, the cell subset or site label stands for: unstimulated CD4+ memory T cells. Receptors were obtained from a human donor in good health.

In the case of this clone: The junction and the germline gene differ at one end; a read error may be behind it. V is TRBV18 and J is TRBJ2-6; perhaps TRBD1 as D (7 bases). Germline CDR1 and CDR2: KGHSH and LQKENI. CDR3 size: 17 residues. DNA of the CDR3: TGTGCCAGCTCTCCACAGGGGACTCGCTCTGGGGCCAACGTCCTGACTTTC. This encodes CASSPQGTRSGANVLTF.

The CDR3 nucleotides read TGCAGTGCTTTCAGGGGTAACATTCAGTACTTC. It encodes CSAFRGNIQYF. The chain uses TRBV20-1 and TRBJ2-4, with D possibly matching TRBD1 (6 bases). Germline-derived CDR1 and CDR2 are DFQATT and SNEGSKA (reference sequence). Between the trimmed V and J ends, which lost 5 bases and 7 bases, there was a span of 9 bases. CDR3 length: 11 amino acids.

The chain employs TRBV6-5 and TRBJ1-2, with D unclear. The CDR3 totals 14 residues. Germline V gene sequence: CDR1 MNHEY, CDR2 SVGAGI. The germline V and J ends were trimmed by 0 bases and 4 bases, with 9 bases remaining between them. The DNA for the CDR3 is TGTGCCAGCAGTTACTCGGATACGGGCTATGGCTACACCTTC. It codes for CASSYSDTGYGYTF.

In its sample, this clone was seen once. The chain carries TRBV14 and TRBJ2-1; either TRBD1 or TRBD2 may fit D (5 bases each). V was cut by 6 bases and J by 7 bases, with 22 bases left in between. The CDR3 extends over 16 amino acids. Per the germline V gene, CDR1 is SGHDN and CDR2 is FVKESK. The CDR3 loop is CASSQNRGLRQNEQFF. The DNA for the CDR3 is TGTGCCAGCAGTCAAAACCGGGGCCTACGACAAAATGAGCAGTTCTTC.

This chain joins TRBV6-5 and TRBJ1-2; 8 bases are shared with TRBD1. Trimming at V came to 5 bases and at J to 8 bases, leaving 10 bases not matched to a gene. The CDR3 is made up of 14 amino acids. Germline assignment: CDR1 MNHEY and CDR2 SVGAGI. This CDR3 reads CASSQGQGVNGYTF. In DNA, the CDR3 is TGTGCCAGCAGTCAAGGACAGGGCGTAAACGGCTACACCTTC.

Note on this clone: Additional DNA sequences in this sample encode the identical CDR3. The V call is TRBV19, the J call TRBJ2-5; TRBD2 matches 10 bases. CDR1 is LNHDA, CDR2 SQIVND, per germline (reference sequence). This CDR3 has 16 residues. Trimming took 3 bases from V and 5 from J; bases not matched to a gene: 9. Here the CDR3 reads CASSIGLAGARETQYF. DNA of the CDR3: TGTGCCAGTAGTATTGGGCTAGCGGGGGCTCGCGAGACCCAGTACTTC.

This chain links TRBV14 with TRBJ2-3, with TRBD2 matching over 14 bases. The CDR3 is 16 residues long. The germline gives CDR1 SGHDN, CDR2 FVKESK. J lost 2 bases, V lost 7 bases, and 5 bases had no gene match. CDR3 sequence reads: CASNRLAGGITDTQYF. CDR3 coding DNA: TGTGCCAGCAACCGACTAGCGGGGGGGATCACAGATACGCAGTATTTT.

The chain carries TRBV29-1 and TRBJ1-5, with D perhaps TRBD1 (5 bases). The germline V gene encodes CDR1 SQVTM and CDR2 ANQGSEA. This CDR3 contains 12 residues. V gave up 7 bases and J gave up 5 bases, with 12 bases separating them. The CDR3 nucleotides are TGCAGCGCCGGGGCGCGGGATCAGCCCCAGCATTTT. This codes for CSAGARDQPQHF.

This chain uses TRBV11-3 with TRBJ1-1, with TRBD1 matching 9 bases. Losses at the gene ends were 5 bases for V and 6 bases for J; bases not matched to a gene: 13. Germline loops: CDR1 SGHNT, CDR2 YENEEA. The CDR3 sequence is 16 residues long. CDR3 sequence (DNA): TGTGCCAGCAGCCAGGGGGGACAGGGCCAATTTTCTGAAGCTTTCTTT. This codes for CASSQGGQGQFSEAFF.

This chain uses TRBV10-3 with TRBJ2-6; 10 nucleotides line up with TRBD2. The V and J ends lost 2 bases and 4 bases, in that order; junction bases with no gene match: 8. The CDR3 contains 18 residues. Germline V lookup: CDR1 ENHRY, CDR2 SYGVKD. The CDR3 reads CAISEKASGSPGANVLTF. The CDR3 DNA reads as TGTGCCATCAGTGAGAAGGCTAGCGGGAGTCCAGGGGCCAACGTCCTGACTTTC.

A single count supports this clone. The chain uses TRBV19 and TRBJ2-7; possibly TRBD2 for D (6 bases). Trimming stripped 4 bases from V and 2 bases from J, with 12 bases between. Germline values: CDR1 LNHDA, CDR2 SQIVND (reference sequence). CDR3 size: 14 residues. The CDR3 reads CASSNVGGTYEQYF. CDR3 sequence (DNA): TGTGCCAGTAGTAACGTGGGGGGTACCTACGAGCAGTACTTC. The full variable domain, its missing parts supplied by reference TRBV19 and TRBJ2-7, is DGGITQSPKYLFRKEGQNVTLSCEQNLNHDAMYWYRQDPGQGLRLIYYSQIVNDFQKGDIAEGYSVSREKKESFPLTVTSAQKNPTAFYLCASSNVGGTYEQYFGPGTRLTVT.

The chain employs TRBV4-2 and TRBJ2-5; TRBD2 matches at 11 bases. The length of the CDR3 is 17 residues. The V segment lost 0 bases and the J segment 3 bases; nucleotides outside the gene matches: 6. Germline values: CDR1 LGHNA, CDR2 YNFKEQ. The CDR3 region has the DNA TGTGCCAGCAGCCAAGATGAACTAGCGGGAGCGGAAGAGACCCAGTACTTC. This encodes CASSQDELAGAEETQYF.

The chain couples TRBV2 to TRBJ2-4, with a tentative D call TRBD1 (5 bases). There are 13 residues in the CDR3. Germline lookup yields CDR1 SNHLY and CDR2 FYNNEI. V was shortened by 6 bases and J by 4 bases, with 10 bases between the two germline ends. The CDR3 sequence: CASRSQGKNIQYF. For the CDR3, the DNA is TGTGCCAGCAGATCTCAGGGTAAAAACATTCAGTACTTC. The complete variable domain, with remaining parts taken from reference TRBV2 and TRBJ2-4, reads EPEVTQTPSHQVTQMGQEVILRCVPISNHLYFYWYRQILGQKVEFLVSFYNNEISEKSEIFDDQFSVERPDGSNFTLKIRSTKLEDSAMYFCASRSQGKNIQYFGAGTRLSVL.

The chain joins TRBV5-1 to TRBJ2-7; 7 nucleotides match TRBD2. This CDR3 has 14 residues. Germline V gene lookup returns CDR1 SGHRS and CDR2 YFSETQ. V lost 3 bases, J lost 7 bases, and 10 bases stayed unmatched. This CDR3 is CASSSTQPGGEQYF. The CDR3 nucleotides are TGCGCCAGCAGCTCGACGCAGCCCGGGGGGGAGCAGTACTTC.

There are a few counts of this clone. V and J are TRBV15 and TRBJ2-7; no firm D call. The ends were cut back, 0 bases at V and 4 bases at J, with 7 bases in the middle. This CDR3 contains 13 residues. Germline V CDR1 and CDR2: LNHNV, YYDKDF (reference sequence). The CDR3 DNA reads as TGTGCCACCAGCAGAGATAAGAATTACGAGCAGTACTTC. Translation gives CATSRDKNYEQYF.

This rearrangement joins TRBV11-2 to TRBJ1-2; the D is unclear. This CDR3 has 11 residues. Germline V CDR1 and CDR2: SGHAT, FQNNGV. Trimming removed 5 bases at V and 8 bases at J, with 9 bases between. The DNA of the CDR3 is TGTGCCAGCAGCCGGATGGGCGGCTACACCTTC. Translating it yields CASSRMGGYTF.

This chain links TRBV10-3 with TRBJ2-7; the match to TRBD1 covers 9 bases. J lost 2 bases, V lost 3 bases, and 5 bases had no gene match. CDR1 is ENHRY, CDR2 SYGVKD, per germline. The CDR3 has 15 residues. The DNA for the CDR3 is TGTGCCATCAGTGAAGGGGACAGGGTGGCCTACGAGCAGTACTTC. It is translated as CAISEGDRVAYEQYF.

The chain is built from TRBV7-2 and TRBJ1-6; the D is unclear. The CDR3 totals 12 residues. The ends were cut back, 3 bases at V and 9 bases at J, with 6 bases in the middle. CDR1 and CDR2 from the germline V gene are SGHTA and FQGNSA. The CDR3 spells CASSFIGSPLHF. CDR3 DNA: TGTGCCAGCAGCTTTATTGGTTCACCCCTCCACTTT.

J is TRBJ1-1 and V is TRBV5-5; 7 nucleotides line up with TRBD1. The CDR3 has 15 amino acids. Germline loops: CDR1 SGHKS, CDR2 YYEKEE (reference sequence). Trimming removed 2 bases from V and 2 bases from J; junction bases left unmatched: 6. The CDR3 protein is CASSLGTVRNTEAFF. CDR3 DNA sequence: TGTGCCAGCAGCTTAGGGACAGTCAGAAACACTGAAGCTTTCTTT.

The V and J genes are TRBV19 and TRBJ2-7; D gene unclear. The V and J ends lost 4 bases and 0 bases respectively, with 7 bases between them. CDR1 LNHDA and CDR2 SQIVND come from the germline V gene (reference sequence). The CDR3 has 13 amino acids. The CDR3 nucleotides are TGTGCCAGTAGTAGTTCGACCTCCTACGAGCAGTACTTC. The encoded protein is CASSSSTSYEQYF.

This clone was recorded a few times. The genes are TRBV9 and TRBJ1-4; D perhaps matches TRBD1 (5 bases). CDR3 length equals 16 residues. Germline V lookup: CDR1 SGDLS, CDR2 YYNGEE. Trimming removed 3 bases at V and 7 bases at J, with 19 bases between. The CDR3 reads CASSAHPGTGGEKLFF. CDR3 DNA sequence: TGTGCCAGCAGCGCTCATCCCGGGACGGGAGGTGAAAAACTGTTTTTT.

The chain employs TRBV5-1 and TRBJ2-6; D is uncertain. V lost 0 bases and J 2 bases, leaving 9 bases between the germline ends. CDR3 size: 16 residues. From germline, CDR1 is SGHRS and CDR2 YFSETQ. This CDR3 is CASSLVGGPGANVLTF. CDR3 nucleotide sequence: TGCGCCAGCAGCTTGGTAGGTGGTCCTGGGGCCAACGTCCTGACTTTC.

This clone was recorded once. The chain couples TRBV29-1 to TRBJ2-1; TRBD2 aligns across 11 bases. CDR1 and CDR2 (germline): SQVTM, ANQGSEA. The trim removed 4 bases at V and 10 bases at J, leaving 9 bases unmatched. The CDR3 has 14 residues. The CDR3 sequence is CSVGFGLAGLEQFF. The CDR3 DNA is TGCAGCGTTGGTTTCGGACTAGCGGGCCTCGAGCAGTTCTTC.